The 18 T cell receptor beta chains below come from one sample, sequenced in a study of T cell repertoires in cytomegalovirus infection. These receptors have no known antigen. TCRdb passed the reads through MiXCR, listing each CDR3 protein once. This sample has roughly 990,000 distinct CDR3 sequences, with roughly 30% found just once. The sequencing here drew on cultured CD8+ T cells from PBMCs, taken from culture after CMV antigen stimulation. The origin of the receptors is a human donor in good health (CMV status not recorded). Some clones in this sample may be carry-over from other donors' samples.

This clonotype occurred a few times. The J gene is TRBJ2-1, the V gene TRBV5-1; possible D gene TRBD2, 7 bases. Germline V lookup: CDR1 SGHRS, CDR2 YFSETQ. V was clipped by 1 base and J by 3 bases, with 20 bases between them. CDR3 length: 18 amino acids. CDR3 protein: CASSLIQGGAAGYNEQFF. The CDR3, as DNA: TGCGCCAGCAGCTTGATACAGGGAGGGGCCGCGGGCTACAATGAGCAGTTCTTC.

This clonotype was recorded once. One junction end does not reproduce the germline sequence, and a read error may be involved. The chain combines TRBV6-1 with TRBJ1-6, with D hard to call. Germline CDR1 and CDR2: MNHNS and SASEGT. This CDR3 region has 17 residues. CDR3 loop: CTSSYGVWRDYNSPLHF. The CDR3 DNA follows: TGTACCAGCAGTTACGGGGTGTGGAGAGACTATAATTCACCCCTCCACTTT.

This clonotype was detected a few times. The chain carries TRBV6-5 and TRBJ2-5, with D uncertain. The V end lost 8 bases, the J end lost 5 bases, and 9 bases lay between the germline ends. Germline loops: CDR1 MNHEY, CDR2 SVGAGI. CDR3 length: 11 amino acids. The CDR3 sequence: CASELGETQYF. CDR3 nucleotide sequence: TGTGCCAGCGAACTGGGGGAGACCCAGTACTTC.

The J gene is TRBJ1-6, the V gene TRBV6-6; D is unclear. Trimming removed 7 bases at V and 7 bases at J, with 14 bases between. CDR1 is MNHNY, CDR2 SVGAGI, per germline (reference sequence). The CDR3 contains 14 residues. Written as DNA, the CDR3 is TGTGCCAGCACCTCTTTTGCAGCAAATTCACCCCTCCACTTT. Translating it yields CASTSFAANSPLHF.

In its sample, this clonotype was seen many times. The V gene is TRBV7-8, the J gene TRBJ1-5, with D possibly being TRBD1 (5 bases). Trimming removed 0 bases at V and 0 bases at J, with 15 bases between. The CDR3 spans 18 residues. Germline CDR1 and CDR2: SGHVS and FQNEAQ. This CDR3 is CASSLALIQEYSNQPQHF. For the CDR3, the DNA is TGTGCCAGCAGCTTAGCGTTGATACAGGAATATAGCAATCAGCCCCAGCATTTT.

The rearrangement links TRBV4-2 to TRBJ2-3; D gene ambiguous. The CDR3 extends over 17 amino acids. Germline V lookup: CDR1 LGHNA, CDR2 YNFKEQ. Trimming removed 4 bases at V and 5 bases at J, with 22 bases between. The CDR3 spells CASSLTPGPTSGDTQYF. CDR3 in DNA: TGTGCCAGCAGCCTAACCCCCGGTCCTACCTCTGGAGATACGCAGTATTTT.

V gene TRBV5-6 combines with J gene TRBJ2-7; D remains ambiguous. Germline V gives CDR1 SGHDT, CDR2 YYEEEE. Trimming removed 5 bases at V and 2 bases at J, with 8 bases between. This CDR3 is built from 12 residues. CDR3 residues: CASSYGTYEQYV. The CDR3 DNA sequence: TGTGCCAGCAGTTATGGGACCTACGAGCAGTACGTC.

This clonotype was seen many times. In DNA form, the CDR3 reads TGTGCCAGCAGCTTACTCCAGGGGCCGTATGCAACTAATGAAAAACTGTTTTTT. Its protein product is CASSLLQGPYATNEKLFF. The rearrangement joins TRBV7-9 to TRBJ1-4, with D possibly being TRBD1 (6 bases). This CDR3 region has 18 residues. Germline CDR1 reads SEHNR; CDR2 reads FQNEAQ (reference sequence). The ends were cut back, 2 bases at V and 0 bases at J, with 16 bases in the middle.

The sample holds a few counts of this clonotype. CDR3 sequence: CATALAGGTDTQYF. CDR3 bases: TGTGCTACGGCCCTAGCGGGGGGAACAGATACGCAGTATTTT. The chain carries TRBV27 and TRBJ2-3; TRBD2 matches 11 bases. The germline gives CDR1 MNHEY, CDR2 SMNVEV (reference sequence). The CDR3 contains 14 residues.

The genes are TRBV2 and TRBJ1-5, with TRBD1 matching over 12 bases. The CDR3 sequence is 15 residues long. In germline, CDR1 is SNHLY, CDR2 FYNNEI. With 6 bases clipped from V and 6 bases from J, the junction kept 6 bases outside the gene matches. CDR3 region: CASRERDRGRQPQHF. The DNA for the CDR3 is TGTGCCAGCAGAGAACGGGACAGGGGGCGTCAGCCCCAGCATTTT. The full variable domain, with the rest looked up from reference TRBV2 and TRBJ1-5, is EPEVTQTPSHQVTQMGQEVILRCVPISNHLYFYWYRQILGQKVEFLVSFYNNEISEKSEIFDDQFSVERPDGSNFTLKIRSTKLEDSAMYFCASRERDRGRQPQHFGDGTRLSIL.

The chain employs TRBV4-1 and TRBJ1-1; no reliable D call. V was trimmed by 2 bases and J by 4 bases, leaving 14 bases between them. Germline CDR1 and CDR2: MGHRA and YSYEKL. The CDR3 length is 15 residues. CDR3 bases: TGCGCCAGCAGCCAATCGTCAGACGCGTCCACTGAAGCTTTCTTT. It translates to CASSQSSDASTEAFF.

As regards this clonotype: Since the CDR3 does not end with the conserved phenylalanine or tryptophan, this likely comes from a read error. V is TRBV10-3 and J is TRBJ2-3, with TRBD2 as a possible D gene (5 bases). This CDR3 contains 17 residues. The ends were cut back, 4 bases at V and 2 bases at J, with 19 bases in the middle. Germline CDR1 ENHRY, CDR2 SYGVKD. CDR3 sequence: CAISGTTKAQLTDTQYS. The DNA of the CDR3 is TGTGCCATCAGTGGGACGACTAAAGCACAACTCACAGATACGCAGTATTCT.

This clonotype has a handful of counts. This sequence joins TRBV2 and TRBJ2-3; 10 bases match TRBD2. Germline V gene data show CDR1 as SNHLY and CDR2 as FYNNEI. Unmatched junction bases numbered 9, after V lost 10 bases and J lost 5 bases. CDR3 length equals 14 residues. The CDR3: CATLLAGEGDTQYF. CDR3 nucleotide sequence: TGTGCCACCCTCCTAGCGGGGGAAGGAGATACGCAGTATTTT.

This clonotype was seen a handful of times. The chain joins TRBV4-1 to TRBJ1-4; 7 nucleotides agree with TRBD1. V was clipped by 4 bases and J by 7 bases; unmatched bases: 9. CDR1 and CDR2 from the germline V gene are MGHRA and YSYEKL. The CDR3 has 15 residues. The CDR3 loop reads CASSLYDRVGEKLFF. The CDR3, as DNA: TGCGCCAGCAGCCTCTACGACAGGGTCGGTGAAAAACTGTTTTTT.

This rearrangement joins TRBV7-8 to TRBJ2-7; D not resolved. Deletions cut 5 bases from V and 1 base from J, with 18 bases between. The CDR3 consists of 16 residues. CDR1 and CDR2 from the germline V gene are SGHVS and FQNEAQ. CDR3 in amino acids: CASSLNAGQPSYEQYV. The DNA of the CDR3 is TGTGCCAGCAGCCTAAACGCCGGTCAGCCTTCCTACGAGCAGTACGTC.

This chain links TRBV6-5 with TRBJ1-2; possibly TRBD1 for D (5 bases). Trimming pared 0 bases from V and 1 base from J, leaving 12 bases between. The CDR3 sequence is 16 residues long. Germline assignment: CDR1 MNHEY and CDR2 SVGAGI. This chain's CDR3 is CASSYSSTGDNYGYTF. CDR3 in DNA: TGTGCCAGCAGTTACTCGAGCACAGGTGATAACTATGGCTACACCTTC.

To note about this clonotype: This could be a read error, since a much larger clone is one nucleotide away. The chain links TRBV7-3 to TRBJ1-1; a weak D match, TRBD1 (5 bases). The CDR3 has 13 residues. CDR1 is SGHTA, CDR2 FQGTGA, per germline. The chain's CDR3 is CVSSLWGGAEAFF. The CDR3 DNA is TGTGTCAGCAGCCTTTGGGGGGGTGCTGAAGCTTTCTTT.

This clonotype was detected a few times. The genes are TRBV6-1 and TRBJ2-3; tentatively, D is TRBD2 (6 bases). The CDR3 is 15 amino acids. With 6 bases removed from V and 0 bases from J, the gap between germline ends came to 13 bases. The germline CDR1 and CDR2 sequences are MNHNS and SASEGT. For the CDR3, the DNA is TGTGCCAGCAGAACTTCGGGGGAGAGCACAGATACGCAGTATTTT. Protein: CASRTSGESTDTQYF.